This TCR beta chain is drawn from a study of T cell repertoires in cytomegalovirus infection. Study information: Public TCR beta signatures were indicative of both CMV infection and a matching HLA type.

TCRdb passed the reads through MiXCR, listing each CDR3 protein once. The table lists around 530,000 distinct CDR3 sequences, more than 15% of them singletons. The CDR3 has 18 amino acids. Looked up from germline, CDR1 is WSHSY and CDR2 is SAAADI. Trimming cost V 4 bases and J 0 bases, with 20 bases left between them. This clonotype has just a few counts. As yet, its antigen is unknown. Points from the study as a whole: Clonotypes of TCR beta that were HLA-C-restricted and CMV-specific dominated the ex vivo response.

Sequenced sample: CD8+ T cells from PBMCs. This receptor was obtained from a human donor in good health (CMV status not recorded). Some clones in this sample may be carry-over from other donors' samples. This sequence joins TRBV10-2 and TRBJ2-3; weak D call: TRBD2 (6 bases). CDR3 sequence reads: CASSVGLATGTSTDTQYF. CDR3 coding DNA: TGCGCCAGCAGTGTTGGGCTAGCAACCGGGACTAGCACAGATACGCAGTATTTT.